These 24 T cell receptor beta chains were sequenced from one sample in a study of T cells after yellow fever vaccination. TCRdb used MiXCR to reprocess the 5' RACE reads, holding one entry per CDR3 protein. The profile shows hundreds of thousands of distinct CDR3 sequences, 12% of them singletons. The material was PBMCs, obtained on the day of the yellow fever booster vaccination. These receptor sequences come from a man aged 25-40 years who received the YFV17D yellow fever vaccine.

The chain employs TRBV2 and TRBJ2-1; 15 positions agree with TRBD2. V dropped 5 bases and J dropped 15; count of bases not matched to a gene: 8. The CDR3 covers 14 residues. Germline V CDR1 and CDR2: SNHLY, FYNNEI. In nucleotides, the CDR3 is TGTGCCAGCAGTTCTGGGACTAGCGGGAGGAAGGGGTTCTTC. This codes for CASSSGTSGRKGFF.

The V call is TRBV27, the J call TRBJ2-1; 9 bases align to TRBD2. V was clipped by 1 base and J by 5 bases; unmatched bases: 3. Per germline, CDR1 MNHEY and CDR2 SMNVEV (reference sequence). The CDR3 is 15 amino acids. This CDR3 reads CASSLLREGDNEQFF. As DNA, the CDR3 is TGTGCCAGCAGTTTATTGCGGGAGGGAGACAATGAGCAGTTCTTC.

This chain uses TRBV11-2 with TRBJ2-5; TRBD2 matches 7 bases. The J segment lost 4 bases and the V segment lost 4 bases, leaving 12 bases of the junction unmatched. The CDR3 length is 16 residues. Germline CDR1 and CDR2: SGHAT and FQNNGV. The CDR3 DNA reads as TGTGCCAGCAGCTGGGTAGCGGGCAAGAGGGCAGAGACCCAGTACTTC. Translated, it gives CASSWVAGKRAETQYF.

The chain links TRBV29-1 to TRBJ2-7; D call uncertain. Germline V gene lookup returns CDR1 SQVTM and CDR2 ANQGSEA. The length of the CDR3 is 10 residues. V lost 7 bases, J lost 3 bases, and 7 bases lay in between. CDR3 sequence: CSAVDYEQYF. For the CDR3, the DNA is TGCAGCGCCGTAGACTACGAGCAGTACTTC.

The chain couples TRBV18 to TRBJ2-7, with 7 nucleotides matching TRBD2. Trimming took 3 bases from V and 2 from J; bases not matched to a gene: 19. The CDR3 totals 19 residues. The V gene's germline CDR1 is KGHSH and CDR2 LQKENI. Written as DNA, the CDR3 is TGTGCCAGCTCACCGACCGGCGGCCTGGCGGGAGTCGCGCCCTACGAGCAGTACTTC. Its translation: CASSPTGGLAGVAPYEQYF.

The V and J genes are TRBV10-2 and TRBJ2-3, with D perhaps TRBD1 or TRBD2 (5 bases each). V lost 9 bases and J 0 bases, leaving 13 bases between the germline ends. The CDR3 runs to 14 residues. Germline CDR1 is WSHSY and CDR2 is SAAADI. The CDR3: CASLTGGSTDTQYF. The CDR3 nucleotides read TGCGCCAGTTTAACAGGAGGCAGCACAGATACGCAGTATTTT.

This clonotype was counted only a few times. The gene calls are TRBV11-2 and TRBJ2-5; 10 bases map to TRBD2. CDR1 is SGHAT, CDR2 FQNNGV, per germline. The CDR3 sequence is 17 residues long. J gave up 2 bases and V 5 bases, and 11 bases lay outside the gene matches. The CDR3 reads CASSTTSGFVSQETQYF. CDR3 DNA sequence: TGTGCCAGCAGCACGACTAGCGGGTTTGTAAGTCAAGAGACCCAGTACTTC.

The chain joins TRBV6-2 or TRBV6-3 to TRBJ2-7; D is unresolved. Trimming shortened V by 6 bases and J by 4 bases, and 13 bases separated the two germline ends. The CDR3 spans 13 residues. CDR1 is MNHEY and CDR2 is SVGEGT in the germline V gene. This CDR3 is CASSFRNRYEQYF. In nucleotides, the CDR3 is TGTGCCAGCAGCTTTCGGAACCGTTACGAGCAGTACTTC.

The J gene is TRBJ2-2, the V gene TRBV7-9; D ambiguous. The CDR3 is 13 amino acids. Germline V gene sequence: CDR1 SEHNR, CDR2 FQNEAQ (reference sequence). With 4 bases removed from V and 4 bases from J, the gap between germline ends came to 7 bases. CDR3 DNA: TGTGCCAGCAGCTACTTCGGCACCGGGGAGCTGTTTTTT. This encodes CASSYFGTGELFF.

The chain is built from TRBV28 and TRBJ2-1; 9 positions agree with TRBD1. V was clipped by 3 bases and J by 15 bases; unmatched bases: 6. Germline V gene lookup returns CDR1 MDHEN and CDR2 SYDVKM. The CDR3 contains 12 residues. The DNA for the CDR3 is TGTGCCAGCAGTTTGCTCGGACAGGGGTGGTTCTTC. This encodes CASSLLGQGWFF.

This clonotype came up a few times. The chain recombines TRBV5-1 with TRBJ2-7; TRBD1 agrees at 9 bases. The CDR3 is 14 residues long. V was clipped by 6 bases and J by 4 bases; unmatched bases: 8. Germline values: CDR1 SGHRS, CDR2 YFSETQ. The CDR3 here is CASNPGQGIYEQYF. The CDR3 region has the DNA TGCGCCAGCAACCCGGGACAGGGTATATACGAGCAGTACTTC.

This clonotype was counted many times. The junction departs from the called germline gene at one end, perhaps through a read error. The chain uses TRBV3-1 and TRBJ2-5; D not certain. The CDR3 is 13 residues long. Germline lookup yields CDR1 LGHDT and CDR2 YNNKEL (reference sequence). CDR3 sequence: CASSQDRGPTASF. The CDR3 DNA reads as TGTGCCAGCAGCCAAGATAGAGGCCCGACGGCCTCCTTC.

This clonotype has a count of ten or more. This chain links TRBV12-3 or TRBV12-4 with TRBJ1-5; D not resolved. CDR3 length: 14 residues. The V end was cut by 5 bases, the J end by 2 bases, with 10 bases between. The CDR3 spells CASSTDGRNQPQHF. CDR3 DNA: TGTGCCAGCAGTACGGACGGGCGCAATCAGCCCCAGCATTTT.

The V gene is TRBV28, the J gene TRBJ1-6, with 7 positions matching TRBD1. J gave up 0 bases and V 3 bases, and 8 bases lay outside the gene matches. The CDR3 totals 18 residues. Germline CDR1 reads MDHEN; CDR2 reads SYDVKM. The DNA for the CDR3 is TGTGCCAGCAGTTTGGGACAGTTTCTGAGCTCCTATAATTCACCCCTCCACTTT. This gives the protein CASSLGQFLSSYNSPLHF.

The sample holds a few counts of this clonotype. The chain is built from TRBV11-2 and TRBJ2-7; D is ambiguous. V lost 1 base and J 5 bases, leaving 12 bases between the germline ends. This CDR3 is 14 amino acids long. CDR1 and CDR2 (germline): SGHAT, FQNNGV. The CDR3 spells CASSLGTRAHEQYF. The CDR3 DNA follows: TGTGCCAGCAGCTTAGGCACACGCGCCCACGAGCAGTACTTC.

The rearrangement joins TRBV3-1 to TRBJ2-1; 11 bases agree with TRBD2. Trimming took 0 bases from V and 1 from J; bases not matched to a gene: 5. The germline CDR1 and CDR2 sequences are LGHDT and YNNKEL (reference sequence). The CDR3 runs 18 residues. CDR3 sequence (DNA): TGTGCCAGCAGCCAAGATTGGCTAGCGGGAGGATCCTACAATGAGCAGTTCTTC. It yields the protein CASSQDWLAGGSYNEQFF.

This rearrangement joins TRBV20-1 to TRBJ1-5; TRBD1 matches 8 bases. This CDR3 comprises 14 residues. The germline V gene encodes CDR1 DFQATT and CDR2 SNEGSKA (reference sequence). Losses at the gene ends were 3 bases for V and 1 base for J; bases not matched to a gene: 2. For the CDR3, the DNA is TGCAGTGCTAGCAGGGGGCAAAGCAATCAGCCCCAGCATTTT. As protein: CSASRGQSNQPQHF.

This clonotype has a handful of counts. The chain employs TRBV6-2 or TRBV6-3 and TRBJ2-1, with TRBD2 matching 16 bases. J gave up 6 bases and V 2 bases, and 16 bases lay outside the gene matches. In germline, CDR1 is MNHEY, CDR2 SVGEGT. The CDR3 sequence is 21 residues long. The CDR3 sequence is CASSYASWGTSGRASGNEQFF. CDR3 DNA sequence: TGTGCCAGCAGTTACGCAAGTTGGGGGACTAGCGGGAGGGCCTCCGGCAATGAGCAGTTCTTC.

This clonotype was detected a few times. V gene TRBV3-1 combines with J gene TRBJ2-3, with TRBD2 matching over 8 bases. Germline trimming cut 2 bases from V and 3 bases from J; bases unmatched to any gene: 10. From germline, CDR1 is LGHDT and CDR2 YNNKEL (reference sequence). The CDR3 covers 17 residues. In DNA form, the CDR3 reads TGTGCCAGCAGCCAAAGGAGGCCGGGAGGGGGAACAGATACGCAGTATTTT. It codes for CASSQRRPGGGTDTQYF.

The sample holds a few counts of this clonotype. The rearrangement uses TRBV7-2 and TRBJ2-2; D might be TRBD2 (7 bases). The V end was cut by 5 bases, the J end by 1 base, with 17 bases between. Germline assignment: CDR1 SGHTA and CDR2 FQGNSA. CDR3 length: 17 amino acids. Here the CDR3 reads CASSPKVGGQNTGELFF. CDR3 DNA sequence: TGTGCCAGCAGCCCTAAAGTGGGGGGGCAGAACACCGGGGAGCTGTTTTTT. Filled out from reference TRBV7-2 and TRBJ2-2, the complete variable domain reads GAGVSQSPSNKVTEKGKDVELRCDPISGHTALYWYRQSLGQGLEFLIYFQGNSAPDKSGLPSDRFSAERTGGSVSTLTIQRTQQEDSAVYLCASSPKVGGQNTGELFFGEGSRLTVL.

This chain joins TRBV20-1 and TRBJ2-5; 16 nucleotides align to TRBD2. Germline assignment: CDR1 DFQATT and CDR2 SNEGSKA (reference sequence). J was trimmed by 1 base and V by 5 bases; bases with no gene match: 4. The CDR3 is 16 amino acids. The CDR3 loop is CSAEGTSGRAQETQYF. The CDR3, as DNA: TGCAGTGCTGAAGGGACTAGCGGGAGGGCCCAAGAGACCCAGTACTTC.

The chain carries TRBV5-8 and TRBJ1-2, with D perhaps TRBD1 (5 bases). V lost 3 bases, J lost 8 bases, and 23 bases lay in between. Germline CDR1 reads SGHTS; CDR2 reads YDEGEE. The CDR3 covers 16 residues. Here the CDR3 DNA reads TGTGCCAGCAGCTCGACCCTTCTCGGACATGGCGGGGGCTACACCTTC. Translation: CASSSTLLGHGGGYTF.

This clonotype has more than one count but fewer than ten. V is TRBV7-2 and J is TRBJ2-1; 10 nucleotides line up with TRBD2. J lost 10 bases, V lost 0 bases, and 6 bases had no gene match. The CDR3 consists of 15 residues. Germline CDR1 and CDR2: SGHTA and FQGNSA. In nucleotides, the CDR3 is TGTGCCAGCAGCTTAGCCCAGCGGGAGGGCTTAGAGCAGTTCTTC. This encodes CASSLAQREGLEQFF.

This clonotype turned up a few times. The rearrangement uses TRBV20-1 and TRBJ2-3; TRBD1 matches at 10 bases. Germline values: CDR1 DFQATT, CDR2 SNEGSKA (reference sequence). J was trimmed by 5 bases and V by 5 bases; bases with no gene match: 4. The CDR3 is 13 amino acids. In nucleotides, the CDR3 is TGCAGTGCTCCCCGGGACAGGGGAGATACGCAGTATTTT. Protein product: CSAPRDRGDTQYF.